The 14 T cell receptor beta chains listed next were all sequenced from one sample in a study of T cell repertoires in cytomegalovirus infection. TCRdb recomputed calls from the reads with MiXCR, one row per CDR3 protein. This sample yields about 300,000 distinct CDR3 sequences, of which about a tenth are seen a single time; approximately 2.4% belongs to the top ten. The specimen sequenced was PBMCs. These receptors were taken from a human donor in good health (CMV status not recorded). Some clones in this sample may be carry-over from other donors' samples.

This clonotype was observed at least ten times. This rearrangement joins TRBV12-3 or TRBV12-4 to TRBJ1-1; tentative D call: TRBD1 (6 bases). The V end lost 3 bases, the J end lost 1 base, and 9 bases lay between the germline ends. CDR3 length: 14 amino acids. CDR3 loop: CASSFGGANTEAFF. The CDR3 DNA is TGTGCCAGCAGTTTTGGGGGCGCGAACACTGAAGCTTTCTTT.

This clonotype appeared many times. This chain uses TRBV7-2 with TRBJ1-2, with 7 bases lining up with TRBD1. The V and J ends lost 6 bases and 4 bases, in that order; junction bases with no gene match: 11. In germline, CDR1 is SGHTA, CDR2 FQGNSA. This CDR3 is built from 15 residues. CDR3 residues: CASRSGPGQTYGYTF. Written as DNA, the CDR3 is TGTGCCAGCAGATCCGGACCGGGACAGACCTATGGCTACACCTTC.

This CDR3 is CASSDGEKLFF. The CDR3, as DNA: TGTGCCAGCAGTGACGGTGAAAAACTGTTTTTT. The chain uses TRBV11-1 and TRBJ1-4, with D uncertain. The CDR3 is 11 amino acids. The germline CDR1 and CDR2 sequences are SGHAT and FQDESV (reference sequence). Trimming pared 6 bases from V and 7 bases from J, leaving 6 bases between. Full variable domain (missing parts from reference TRBV11-1 and TRBJ1-4): EAEVAQSPRYKITEKSQAVAFWCDPISGHATLYWYRQILGQGPELLVQFQDESVVDDSQLPKDRFSAERLKGVDSTLKIQPAELGDSAMYLCASSDGEKLFFGSGTQLSVL.

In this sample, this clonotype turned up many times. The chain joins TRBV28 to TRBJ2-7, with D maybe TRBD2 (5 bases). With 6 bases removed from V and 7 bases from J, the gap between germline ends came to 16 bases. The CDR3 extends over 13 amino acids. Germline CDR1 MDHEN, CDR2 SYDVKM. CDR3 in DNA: TGTGCCAGCAGCCTTGGACTGTCTCGGGAGCAGTACGTC. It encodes CASSLGLSREQYV.

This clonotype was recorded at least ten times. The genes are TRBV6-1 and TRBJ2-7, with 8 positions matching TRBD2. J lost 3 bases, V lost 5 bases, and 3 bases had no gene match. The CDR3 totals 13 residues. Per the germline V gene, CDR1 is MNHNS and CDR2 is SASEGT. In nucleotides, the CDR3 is TGTGCCAGCAGTAAGACTAGCGACTACGAGCAGTACTTC. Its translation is CASSKTSDYEQYF.

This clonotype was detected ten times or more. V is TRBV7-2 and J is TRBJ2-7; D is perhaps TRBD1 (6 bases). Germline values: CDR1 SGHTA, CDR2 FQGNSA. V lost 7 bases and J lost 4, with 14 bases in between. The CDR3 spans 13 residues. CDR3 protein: CASTLVQGYEQYF. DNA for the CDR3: TGTGCCAGCACCCTAGTACAGGGTTACGAGCAGTACTTC.

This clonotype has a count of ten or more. The DNA of the CDR3 is TGTGCCAGCAGAACATGGCTTGCGCCGGGACTTATTCGAACTAATGAAAAACTGTTTTTT. Translated: CASRTWLAPGLIRTNEKLFF. This chain joins TRBV28 and TRBJ1-4, with D possibly TRBD1 on 5 matching bases. The CDR3 consists of 20 residues. From germline, CDR1 is MDHEN and CDR2 SYDVKM. Trimming pared 6 bases from V and 1 base from J, leaving 27 bases between.

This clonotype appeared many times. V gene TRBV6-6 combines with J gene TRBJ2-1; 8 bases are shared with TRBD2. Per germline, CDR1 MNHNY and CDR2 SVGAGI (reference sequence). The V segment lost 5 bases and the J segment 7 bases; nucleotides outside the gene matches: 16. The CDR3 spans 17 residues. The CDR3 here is CASSHPVGAGEGNEQFF. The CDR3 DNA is TGTGCCAGCAGTCACCCTGTGGGAGCGGGGGAGGGTAATGAGCAGTTCTTC.

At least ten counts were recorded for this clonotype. The CDR3 protein is CASRGLAGRETQYF. The DNA of the CDR3 is TGTGCCAGCAGGGGACTAGCGGGGAGGGAGACCCAGTACTTC. This chain connects TRBV28 to TRBJ2-5; TRBD2 aligns across 13 bases. The J segment lost 5 bases and the V segment lost 6 bases, leaving 3 bases of the junction unmatched. Per germline, CDR1 MDHEN and CDR2 SYDVKM. This CDR3 is built from 14 residues.

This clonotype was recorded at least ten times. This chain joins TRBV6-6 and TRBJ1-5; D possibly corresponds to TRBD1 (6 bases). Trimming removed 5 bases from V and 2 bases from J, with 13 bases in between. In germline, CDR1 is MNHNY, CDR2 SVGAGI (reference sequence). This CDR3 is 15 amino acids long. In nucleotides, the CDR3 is TGTGCCAGCAGTCCCATGACAGGAGGCAATCAGCCCCAGCATTTT. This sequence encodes CASSPMTGGNQPQHF.

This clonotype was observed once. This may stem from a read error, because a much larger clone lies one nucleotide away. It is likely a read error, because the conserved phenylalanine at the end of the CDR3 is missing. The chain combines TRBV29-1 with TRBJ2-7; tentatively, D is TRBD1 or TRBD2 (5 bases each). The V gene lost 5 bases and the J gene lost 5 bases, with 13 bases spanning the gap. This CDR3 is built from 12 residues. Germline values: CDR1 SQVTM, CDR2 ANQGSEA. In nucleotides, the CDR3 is TGCAGCGTTCGGGACGGCACCGACGAGCAGTACCTC. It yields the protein CSVRDGTDEQYL.

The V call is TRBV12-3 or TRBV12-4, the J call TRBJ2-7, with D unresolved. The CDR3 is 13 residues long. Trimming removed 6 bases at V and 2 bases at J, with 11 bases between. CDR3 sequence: CASSPTDTYEQYF. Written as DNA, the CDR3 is TGTGCCAGCAGCCCTACCGACACCTACGAGCAGTACTTC.

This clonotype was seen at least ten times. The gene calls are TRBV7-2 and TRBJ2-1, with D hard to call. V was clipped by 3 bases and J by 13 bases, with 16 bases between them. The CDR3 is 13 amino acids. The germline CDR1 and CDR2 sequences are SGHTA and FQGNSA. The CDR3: CASSFSGTLEQFF. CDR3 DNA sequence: TGTGCCAGCAGCTTCTCCGGTACCCTTGAACAGTTCTTC.

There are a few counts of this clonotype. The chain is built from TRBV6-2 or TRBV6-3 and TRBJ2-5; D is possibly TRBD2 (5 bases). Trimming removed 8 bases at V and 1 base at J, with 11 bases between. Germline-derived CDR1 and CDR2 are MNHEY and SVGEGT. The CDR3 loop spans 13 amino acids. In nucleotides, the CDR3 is TGTGCCAGCCGCAAGGACTTCCAAGAGACCCAGTACTTC. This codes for CASRKDFQETQYF.